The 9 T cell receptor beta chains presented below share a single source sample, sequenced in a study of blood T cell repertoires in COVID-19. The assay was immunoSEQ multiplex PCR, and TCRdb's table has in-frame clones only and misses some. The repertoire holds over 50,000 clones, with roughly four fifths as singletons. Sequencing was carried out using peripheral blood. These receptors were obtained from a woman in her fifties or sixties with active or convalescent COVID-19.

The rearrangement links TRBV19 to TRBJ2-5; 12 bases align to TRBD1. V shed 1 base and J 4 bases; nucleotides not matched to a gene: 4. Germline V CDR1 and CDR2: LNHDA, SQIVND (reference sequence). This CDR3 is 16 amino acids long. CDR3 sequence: CASSIGGTGGVETQYF. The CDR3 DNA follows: TGTGCCAGTAGTATAGGGGGGACAGGGGGCGTAGAGACCCAGTACTTC. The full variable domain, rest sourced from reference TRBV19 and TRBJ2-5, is DGGITQSPKYLFRKEGQNVTLSCEQNLNHDAMYWYRQDPGQGLRLIYYSQIVNDFQKGDIAEGYSVSREKKESFPLTVTSAQKNPTAFYLCASSIGGTGGVETQYFGPGTRLLVL.

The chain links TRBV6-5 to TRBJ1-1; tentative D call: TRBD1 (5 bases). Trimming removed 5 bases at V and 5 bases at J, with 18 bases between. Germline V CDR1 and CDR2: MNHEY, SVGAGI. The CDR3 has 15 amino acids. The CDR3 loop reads CASSPGPAQGTEAFF. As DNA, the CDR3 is TGTGCCAGCAGTCCCGGGCCGGCCCAGGGAACTGAAGCTTTCTTT.

CDR3 sequence: CASSPPAGVYNEQFF. The DNA for the CDR3 is TGTGCCAGCAGCCCGCCCGCGGGAGTATACAATGAGCAGTTCTTC. This chain links TRBV2 with TRBJ2-1; 7 bases line up with TRBD2. V lost 6 bases, J lost 4 bases, and 9 bases stayed unmatched. CDR1 and CDR2 (germline): SNHLY, FYNNEI. This CDR3 is 15 amino acids long.

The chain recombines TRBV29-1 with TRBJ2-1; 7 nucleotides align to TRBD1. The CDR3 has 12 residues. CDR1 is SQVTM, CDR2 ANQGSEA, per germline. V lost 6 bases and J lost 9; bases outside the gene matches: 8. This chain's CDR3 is CSVADWDSEQFF. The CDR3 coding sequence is TGCAGCGTGGCTGACTGGGACAGTGAGCAGTTCTTC.

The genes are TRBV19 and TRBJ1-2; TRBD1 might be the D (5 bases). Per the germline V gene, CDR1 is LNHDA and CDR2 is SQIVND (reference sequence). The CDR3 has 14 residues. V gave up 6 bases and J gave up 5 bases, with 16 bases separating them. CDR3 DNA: TGTGCCAGTAGACGCGGGACCCGCGGGTATGGCTACACCTTC. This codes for CASRRGTRGYGYTF. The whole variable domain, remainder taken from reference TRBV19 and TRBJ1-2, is DGGITQSPKYLFRKEGQNVTLSCEQNLNHDAMYWYRQDPGQGLRLIYYSQIVNDFQKGDIAEGYSVSREKKESFPLTVTSAQKNPTAFYLCASRRGTRGYGYTFGSGTRLTVV.

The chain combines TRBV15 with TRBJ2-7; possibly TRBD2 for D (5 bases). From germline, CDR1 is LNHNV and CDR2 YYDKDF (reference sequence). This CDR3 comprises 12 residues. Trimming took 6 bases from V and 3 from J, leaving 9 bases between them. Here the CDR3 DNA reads TGTGCCACCAGTGCGGGTTACTACGAGCAGTACTTC. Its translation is CATSAGYYEQYF.

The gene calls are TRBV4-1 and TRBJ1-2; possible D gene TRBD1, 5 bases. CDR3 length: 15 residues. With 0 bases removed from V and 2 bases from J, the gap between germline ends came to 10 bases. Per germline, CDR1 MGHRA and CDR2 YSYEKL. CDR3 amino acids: CASSQDSGSNYGYTF. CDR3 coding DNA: TGCGCCAGCAGCCAAGATTCAGGGTCCAACTATGGCTACACCTTC.

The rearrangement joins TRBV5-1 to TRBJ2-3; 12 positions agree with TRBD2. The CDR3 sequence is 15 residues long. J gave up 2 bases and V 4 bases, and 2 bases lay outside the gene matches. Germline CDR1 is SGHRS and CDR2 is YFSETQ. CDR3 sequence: CASSRLAGATDTQYF. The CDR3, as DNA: TGCGCCAGCAGCCGACTAGCGGGGGCCACAGATACGCAGTATTTT. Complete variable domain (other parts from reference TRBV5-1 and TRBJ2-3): KAGVTQTPRYLIKTRGQQVTLSCSPISGHRSVSWYQQTPGQGLQFLFEYFSETQRNKGNFPGRFSGRQFSNSRSEMNVSTLELGDSALYLCASSRLAGATDTQYFGPGTRLTVL.

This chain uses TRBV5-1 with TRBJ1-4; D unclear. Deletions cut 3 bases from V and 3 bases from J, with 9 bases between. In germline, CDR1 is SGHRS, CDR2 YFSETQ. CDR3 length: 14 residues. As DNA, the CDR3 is TGCGCCAGCAGCTCGCGCTCGGCTAATGAAAAACTGTTTTTT. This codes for CASSSRSANEKLFF. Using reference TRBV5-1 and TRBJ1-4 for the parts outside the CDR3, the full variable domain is KAGVTQTPRYLIKTRGQQVTLSCSPISGHRSVSWYQQTPGQGLQFLFEYFSETQRNKGNFPGRFSGRQFSNSRSEMNVSTLELGDSALYLCASSSRSANEKLFFGSGTQLSVL.